This is a list of T cell receptor beta chains from one sample in a study of T-cell memory formation after mild COVID-19. Each CDR3 protein is one row after TCRdb ran MiXCR on the 5' RACE reads. The sample has 98,000 or so distinct CDR3 sequences, roughly a sixth seen once; the top ten hold around 5.1%. The sequencing sample was made of PBMCs or a T cell subset sorted from them (not recorded which). The receptor set was obtained from a man between 18 and 35 years old who had mild COVID-19 (a few samples of this study predate the infection). Cell type and time point are not known. CDR3s include the opening cysteine and the closing phenylalanine or tryptophan. The order of the fields is clone size, D gene, V gene, J gene, CDR3 protein, CDR3 DNA. D genes are given only for firm matches. Some rows have no size entry. The others give once, few or many, or a class for an expanded clone.

.	.	TRBV20-1	TRBJ1-1	CSARGGPTNTEAFF	TGCAGTGCTAGAGGAGGGCCCACGAACACTGAAGCTTTCTTT
few	.	TRBV7-9	TRBJ1-6	CASSLAGARSSPLHF	TGTGCCAGCAGCTTGGCAGGGGCGCGGAGCTCACCCCTCCACTTT
.	.	TRBV7-6	TRBJ1-2	CASSSGLDYGYTF	TGTGCCAGCAGCTCGGGGTTGGACTATGGCTACACCTTC
.	.	TRBV12-3/TRBV12-4	TRBJ2-1	CASSPPGGRYNEQFF	TGTGCCAGCAGCCCCCCCGGAGGGCGTTACAATGAGCAGTTCTTC
.	.	TRBV6-6	TRBJ2-5	CASRRALAGTQYF	TGTGCCAGCAGAAGGGCCCTGGCGGGGACCCAGTACTTC
.	.	TRBV20-1	TRBJ1-5	CSASATPNQPQHF	TGCAGTGCTAGTGCCACCCCTAATCAGCCCCAGCATTTT
many	TRBD1	TRBV20-1	TRBJ1-2	CSAPGQGAFGYTF	TGCAGTGCCCCGGGACAGGGGGCATTTGGCTACACCTTC
few	TRBD2	TRBV4-3	TRBJ2-3	CASSQDRDSGADTQYF	TGCGCCAGCAGCCAAGATCGGGATAGCGGGGCAGATACGCAGTATTTT
few	TRBD1	TRBV24-1	TRBJ1-2	CATSDAGQGTYGYTF	TGTGCCACCAGTGATGCGGGACAGGGGACCTATGGCTACACCTTC
.	TRBD1	TRBV7-9	TRBJ2-5	CASSLGQGSQETQYF	TGTGCCAGCAGCCTGGGACAGGGAAGTCAAGAGACCCAGTACTTC
few	.	TRBV27	TRBJ2-4	CASSSAMLAKNIQYF	TGTGCCAGCAGTTCGGCGATGCTAGCCAAAAACATTCAGTACTTC
.	TRBD1	TRBV7-8	TRBJ2-1	CASSLVLGQGWDNEQFF	TGTGCCAGCAGCTTAGTCCTAGGACAGGGGTGGGACAATGAGCAGTTCTTC
.	.	TRBV28	TRBJ1-5	CASSFIGAGVQPQHF	TGTGCCAGCAGTTTCATCGGGGCAGGGGTCCAGCCCCAGCATTTT
.	.	TRBV7-9	TRBJ1-1	CASSWGAGEAFF	TGTGCCAGCAGCTGGGGGGCAGGGGAAGCTTTCTTT
.	.	TRBV7-9	TRBJ1-2	CASSRDIGYTF	TGTGCCAGCAGCAGGGACATTGGCTACACCTTC
.	TRBD2	TRBV7-2	TRBJ2-3	CASSPPGLAGGGDTQYF	TGTGCCAGCAGCCCCCCCGGACTAGCGGGGGGTGGAGATACGCAGTATTTT
few	.	TRBV3-1	TRBJ2-1	CASSQADTEQFF	TGTGCCAGCAGCCAAGCAGACACCGAGCAGTTCTTC
.	TRBD2	TRBV12-3/TRBV12-4	TRBJ2-5	CASTPSGWRGGRETQYF	TGTGCCAGCACCCCAAGCGGTTGGCGGGGGGGCCGGGAGACCCAGTACTTC
few	TRBD2	TRBV29-1	TRBJ2-5	CSVGKTGGGQETQYF	TGCAGCGTTGGGAAAACCGGCGGGGGCCAAGAGACCCAGTACTTC
few	TRBD1	TRBV29-1	TRBJ2-3	CSVGKPGQGTDTQYF	TGCAGCGTTGGGAAACCGGGACAGGGAACGGATACGCAGTATTTT
.	.	TRBV11-2	TRBJ2-4	CASSFGRGHQGLAKNIQYF	TGTGCCAGCAGTTTCGGGCGGGGACACCAGGGATTAGCCAAAAACATTCAGTACTTC
.	.	TRBV5-1	TRBJ1-5	CASSLGGINQPQHF	TGCGCCAGCAGCCTCGGGGGGATCAATCAGCCCCAGCATTTT
.	TRBD1	TRBV12-3/TRBV12-4	TRBJ1-2	CASSFNRGLYGYTF	TGTGCCAGCAGTTTTAACAGGGGGCTCTATGGCTACACCTTC
few	.	TRBV4-2	TRBJ2-3	CASSQEGVRADTQYF	TGTGCCAGCAGCCAAGAAGGAGTTAGGGCAGATACGCAGTATTTT
few	.	TRBV29-1	TRBJ2-2	CSVDRGHTGELFF	TGCAGCGTTGACAGGGGACACACCGGGGAGCTGTTTTTT
.	TRBD1	TRBV5-5	TRBJ1-1	CASSMGTGNTEAFF	TGTGCCAGCAGCATGGGGACAGGGAACACTGAAGCTTTCTTT
many	.	TRBV5-1	TRBJ2-2	CASSSSGRNTGELFF	TGCGCCAGCAGCTCCAGTGGTAGGAACACCGGGGAGCTGTTTTTT
.	.	TRBV7-2	TRBJ2-5	CASSSQVTQYF	TGTGCCAGCAGCTCTCAAGTTACCCAGTACTTC
few	.	TRBV20-1	TRBJ1-5	CSAGREPQHF	TGCAGTGCTGGTAGAGAGCCCCAGCATTTT
.	.	TRBV6-6	TRBJ2-5	CASSYSKGETQYF	TGTGCCAGCAGTTACTCGAAGGGGGAGACCCAGTACTTC
few	.	TRBV12-3/TRBV12-4	TRBJ1-4	CATRQNEKLFF	TGTGCCACTCGACAGAATGAAAAACTGTTTTTT
few	.	TRBV7-9	TRBJ1-5	CASSQGRGGNQPQHF	TGTGCCAGCAGCCAAGGCCGCGGTGGGAATCAGCCCCAGCATTTT
few	TRBD1	TRBV24-1	TRBJ2-5	CATSDLDRGEETQYF	TGTGCCACCAGTGATTTGGACAGGGGGGAGGAGACCCAGTACTTC
.	.	TRBV5-1	TRBJ2-1	CASRDSDNEQFF	TGCGCCAGCAGGGACAGCGACAATGAGCAGTTCTTC
few	.	TRBV29-1	TRBJ2-3	CSVVAGESTDTQYF	TGCAGCGTTGTGGCAGGGGAAAGCACAGATACGCAGTATTTT
few	.	TRBV5-1	TRBJ1-6	CASSLEAGAYNSPLHF	TGCGCCAGCAGCTTGGAGGCAGGGGCTTATAATTCACCCCTCCACTTT
.	TRBD2	TRBV5-4	TRBJ2-7	CASSLGSTSRTYEQYF	TGTGCCAGCAGCTTGGGCTCGACTAGCAGAACCTACGAGCAGTACTTC
few	.	TRBV5-1	TRBJ2-2	CASSLGPSTGELFF	TGCGCCAGCAGCTTGGGGCCTAGTACCGGGGAGCTGTTTTTT
.	TRBD1	TRBV6-2/TRBV6-3	TRBJ1-2	CASSRGQANYGYTF	TGTGCCAGCAGTCGGGGACAGGCTAACTATGGCTACACCTTC
.	TRBD1	TRBV28	TRBJ1-1	CASSPRDRGAFF	TGTGCCAGCAGTCCCCGGGACAGGGGAGCTTTCTTT
.	.	TRBV19	TRBJ2-2	CASSLEGANTGELFF	TGTGCCAGTAGTCTTGAGGGGGCGAACACCGGGGAGCTGTTTTTT
few	TRBD2	TRBV20-1	TRBJ2-5	CSASNPAGVWETQYF	TGCAGTGCTAGCAACCCAGCGGGGGTCTGGGAGACCCAGTACTTC
many	.	TRBV18	TRBJ2-1	CASSPVLLHEQFF	TGTGCCAGCTCACCCGTCCTTCTCCATGAGCAGTTCTTC
many	TRBD2	TRBV7-3	TRBJ2-3	CASSFGGGLTDTQYF	TGTGCCAGCAGCTTTGGGGGGGGATTGACAGATACGCAGTATTTT
.	TRBD2	TRBV5-4	TRBJ2-7	CASHRWASGASYEQYF	TGTGCCAGCCATCGGTGGGCTAGCGGGGCCTCCTACGAGCAGTACTTC
few	.	TRBV9	TRBJ2-1	CASSPRAESSYNEQFF	TGTGCCAGCAGCCCACGGGCAGAGAGCTCCTACAATGAGCAGTTCTTC
once	.	TRBV29-1	TRBJ1-1	CSVLDMNTEAFF	TGCAGCGTACTGGACATGAACACTGAAGCTTTCTTT
many	.	TRBV6-5	TRBJ2-3	CASSYGQGQGTDTQYF	TGTGCCAGCAGTTACGGGCAGGGCCAAGGCACAGATACGCAGTATTTT
.	TRBD2	TRBV11-2	TRBJ2-5	CASSFLAGGETQYF	TGTGCCAGCAGCTTCTTAGCGGGGGGGGAGACCCAGTACTTC